The entry below gives a single TCR beta chain sequence along with its context. These data originate in a study of T cells after yellow fever vaccination. The V gene lost 3 bases and the J gene lost 1 base, with 13 bases spanning the gap. This CDR3 is 15 amino acids long. Looked up from germline, CDR1 is MNHEY and CDR2 is SVGAGI. TCR cDNA was made by 5'RACE template switching, adding a universal primer site and UMIs. TCRdb called the 5' RACE reads again in MiXCR, with one record for every CDR3 protein. Of over 300,000 distinct CDR3 sequences listed, 4.1% are singletons. This sequence joins TRBV6-5 and TRBJ2-7, with no clear D. The sequence was collected from a man between 18 and 35 years old who received the YFV17D yellow fever vaccine. Material: PBMCs, obtained 5 days after the yellow fever booster vaccination. The CDR3 coding sequence is TGTGCCAGCAGTTATTCCACACCTGGATCCTACGAGCAGTACTTC. Its translation: CASSYSTPGSYEQYF.